The 3 T cell receptor beta chains presented below share a single source sample, sequenced in a study of blood T cell repertoires in COVID-19. Produced via immunoSEQ multiplex PCR; TCRdb's table is partial and in-frame only. Counted here are around 470,000 clones, approximately 89% occurring once; the ten biggest clones make up about 0.91%. The source material was peripheral blood. The receptor set was obtained from a man between 18 and 29 years old with COVID-19, enrolled during active disease.

This clone was counted once. The rearrangement joins TRBV5-6 to TRBJ2-6, with 7 bases aligning to TRBD1. Trimming removed 4 bases from V and 4 bases from J; junction bases left unmatched: 11. The length of the CDR3 is 17 residues. Germline CDR1 reads SGHDT; CDR2 reads YYEEEE. The CDR3 DNA reads as TGTGCCAGCAGCCCGGTCATACAGGGGTCCGGGGCCAACGTCCTGACTTTC. Its translation: CASSPVIQGSGANVLTF.

The V and J genes are TRBV24-1 and TRBJ1-2, with D possibly TRBD1 on 5 matching bases. Per the germline V gene, CDR1 is KGHDR and CDR2 is SFDVKD. V lost 9 bases, J lost 5 bases, and 9 bases lay in between. The CDR3 extends over 11 amino acids. CDR3: CATSGGYGYTF. In DNA form, the CDR3 reads TGTGCCACCTCGGGGGGGTATGGCTACACCTTC.

This clone was observed a handful of times. The chain has TRBV27 and TRBJ1-1; D might be TRBD1 (6 bases). Germline assignment: CDR1 MNHEY and CDR2 SMNVEV (reference sequence). V lost 6 bases and J 0 bases, leaving 14 bases between the germline ends. This CDR3 spans 15 amino acids. In DNA, the CDR3 is TGTGCCAGCAGCAGGGGTCCCCTTATGAACACTGAAGCTTTCTTT. Translated: CASSRGPLMNTEAFF.